This TCR beta chain originates from a study of shared clonotypes between healthy human individuals. Study results and limitations: Sampling used blood alone; tissue repertoires probably differ.

Those who donated, Caucasian adults without exception, all lived in Nashville, Tennessee. Deep-level running was used for the assay. Authors' analysis steps: Filtering differed, since immunoSEQ gave only junction sequences and no quality scores. Data came from immunoSEQ multiplex PCR; TCRdb stores just in-frame clones and leaves some out. That table gives V, J and clone size, and the DNA gave D and trimming. The sample shows a few million clones, approximately 92% of them seen only once. Trimming took 3 bases from V and 7 from J, leaving 16 bases between them. There are 14 residues in the CDR3. Germline loops: CDR1 MDHEN, CDR2 SYDVKM. In regard to this clone: Its matching antigen is unknown.

Sequencing was carried out using naive CD4+ T cells sorted from blood. Indicated subset: CD45RA+ positively selected. This sequence originates from a man between 18 and 35 years old in good health. The rearrangement links TRBV28 to TRBJ2-7; D call uncertain. The CDR3 region is CASSFFAAQGEQYF. The DNA for the CDR3 is TGTGCCAGCAGTTTCTTCGCGGCGCAAGGTGAGCAGTACTTC.